The rows below give T cell receptor beta chains drawn from one sample of a study of CD8+ T cells in alopecia areata. Method: immunoSEQ multiplex PCR; TCRdb's copy keeps in-frame clones and lacks some. The top ten clones hold around 5% of a sample with 200,000 to 250,000 clones, approximately 53% of them seen once. Sequencing was done on a sample of CD8+ T cells sorted from blood. All receptors derive from a human donor in good health. CDR3s include the opening cysteine and the closing phenylalanine or tryptophan. D genes are given only for firm matches. Size tells how often a clone was seen (once, few, many) or the class of an expanded clone, and some rows leave it out.

- TRBD1 TRBJ2-7 TRBV11-2 TGTGCCAGCAGCCACCCGGGACAGGGTACCTACGAGCAGTACTTC CASSHPGQGTYEQYF
- - TRBJ1-2 TRBV14 TGTGCCAGCAGCCAAGTGACCAGAGGTGGCTACACCTTC CASSQVTRGGYTF
- - TRBJ2-7 TRBV30 TGTGCCTGGACTGGCATATGGGGCGAGCAGTACTTC CAWTGIWGEQYF
few - TRBJ2-1 TRBV7-9 TGTGCCAGCAGCTCCACCGGGGAGGTCTATGAGCAGTTCTTC CASSSTGEVYEQFF
- - TRBJ1-1 TRBV25-1 TGTGCCAGCAGTGAAATTCTCCTGGCTACTGAAGCTTTCTTT CASSEILLATEAFF
few - TRBJ1-2 TRBV5-1 TGCGCCAGCAGCTTGATTAAGGGCTATGGCTACACCTTC CASSLIKGYGYTF
- TRBD1 TRBJ1-2 TRBV2 TGTGCCAGCATTACGGGACAGGGGTATGAAGGCTACACCTTC CASITGQGYEGYTF
- TRBD1 TRBJ2-5 TRBV15 TGTGCCACCAGCCCACCCCCGGGACAGGGACGAGAGACCCAGTACTTC CATSPPPGQGRETQYF
- TRBD1 TRBJ2-7 TRBV7-9 TGTGCCAGTTCCACGGACAGGGCCCCCGAGCAGTACTTC CASSTDRAPEQYF
- - TRBJ2-7 TRBV13 TGCGCCAGCAGCCAGAGGGGAATAGCGCCCTACGAGCAGTACTTC CASSQRGIAPYEQYF
- TRBD1 TRBJ2-3 TRBV2 TGTGCCAGCAGGGGGACAGACGTCTTCCCAGATACGCAGTATTTT CASRGTDVFPDTQYF
- - TRBJ1-4 TRBV6-5 TGTGCCAGCAGTCAGCACAGAGCAACTAATGAAAAACTGTTTTTT CASSQHRATNEKLFF
- TRBD1 TRBJ2-5 TRBV29-1 TGCAGCGTTCCCCTTGACAGGGGGCATGGGACCCAGTACTTC CSVPLDRGHGTQYF
few - TRBJ2-3 TRBV11-2 TGTGCCAGCAGGGGACTAGGGGGCCTTGATACGCAGTATTTT CASRGLGGLDTQYF
once - TRBJ1-1 TRBV6-5 TGTGCCAGCAGTTACGAAGCAGGGACGAACACTGAAGCTTTCTTT CASSYEAGTNTEAFF
- - TRBJ1-2 TRBV15 TGTGCCACCAGCAGAGAGGAAGGTGGGGGCCATGGCTACACCTTC CATSREEGGGHGYTF
- TRBD1 TRBJ2-1 TRBV6-4 TGTGCCAGCATCGTCGGGACAGGGGTAAATGAGCAGTTCTTC CASIVGTGVNEQFF